This T cell receptor (beta chain) emerged from a study of CD8 T cells in Susac syndrome. Remarks on this clonotype: One junction end disagrees with the germline gene, perhaps due to a read error.

With random hexamers, 0.5 to 1 ug RNA was reverse transcribed. MiXCR was run by TCRdb on the immunoSEQ multiplex PCR reads, yielding one entry per CDR3 protein. The repertoire holds roughly 50,000 distinct CDR3 sequences, with approximately 94% as singletons. The CDR3 is 13 amino acids. Germline V gene data show CDR1 as SEHNR and CDR2 as FQNEAQ (reference sequence). The receptor's source is a human donor in good health. Sequenced input: CD8+ T cells from PBMCs. The rearrangement links TRBV7-9 to TRBJ2-7; D is uncertain. The CDR3 protein is CASSIASTYEQYF. The CDR3 DNA follows: TGTGCCAGCAGCATAGCTTCGACCTACGAGCAGTACTTC.